This T cell receptor (beta chain) comes out of a study of T cell responses to AZD1222 COVID-19 vaccine. Study-wide findings and caveats: Vaccine-related CD4 TCRs covered spike, predominating at 160-218 and 743-854.

In this sample, this clone turned up once. Its target is not known. The CDR3 has 13 residues. Per the germline V gene, CDR1 is MNHNS and CDR2 is SASEGT. Germline trimming cut 2 bases from V and 3 bases from J; bases unmatched to any gene: 1. The table came from immunoSEQ multiplex PCR; TCRdb's copy has only in-frame clones and leaves some out. The table shows about 120,000 clones, with approximately 87% occurring only once. This TCR came from an adult in good health. The specimen comprised peripheral blood, sampled on day 0 of AZD1222 vaccination. V usage is TRBV6-1 and J usage is TRBJ2-7; TRBD1 aligns across 7 bases. In DNA form, the CDR3 reads TGTGCCAGCAGTGAAAGACAGGGCTACGAGCAGTACTTC. Translation gives CASSERQGYEQYF.